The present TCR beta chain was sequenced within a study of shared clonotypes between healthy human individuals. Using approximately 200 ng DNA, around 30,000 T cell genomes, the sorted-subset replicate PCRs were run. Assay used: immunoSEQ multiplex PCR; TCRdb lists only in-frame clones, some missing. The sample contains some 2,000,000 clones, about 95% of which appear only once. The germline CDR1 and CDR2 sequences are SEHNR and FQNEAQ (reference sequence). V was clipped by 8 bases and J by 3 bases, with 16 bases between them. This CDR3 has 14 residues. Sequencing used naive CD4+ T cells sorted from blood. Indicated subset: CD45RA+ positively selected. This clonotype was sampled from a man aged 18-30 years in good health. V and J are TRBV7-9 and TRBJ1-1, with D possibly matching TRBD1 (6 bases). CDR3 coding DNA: TGTGCCAGCCAAAGCAGCAGGGGATACACTGAAGCTTTCTTT. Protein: CASQSSRGYTEAFF.